The 7 T cell receptor beta chains below all came from one sample that was sequenced in a study of blood T cells in healthy people across ages. Through a sample-barcoded 5' primer and a J-beta primer mix, a second PCR was run for roughly 7 to 11 cycles. MiXCR, run by TCRdb on the 5' RACE reads, gives a single entry per CDR3 protein. The sample has 1,100,000 or so distinct CDR3 sequences, 40% to 50% seen once; the top ten hold 15% to 20%. Sequencing was carried out using blood. All receptors come from a woman in her sixties or seventies in good health.

This clonotype has just a few counts. V is TRBV20-1 and J is TRBJ2-5; TRBD2 aligns across 8 bases. Per the germline V gene, CDR1 is DFQATT and CDR2 is SNEGSKA (reference sequence). V dropped 6 bases and J dropped 0; count of bases not matched to a gene: 6. The CDR3 spans 14 residues. This CDR3 is CSAYIAGNQETQYF. In DNA, the CDR3 is TGCAGTGCCTATATAGCGGGGAACCAAGAGACCCAGTACTTC.

The chain joins TRBV20-1 to TRBJ2-1; tentative D call: TRBD2 (5 bases). V lost 4 bases, J lost 3 bases, and 22 bases lay in between. Germline values: CDR1 DFQATT, CDR2 SNEGSKA (reference sequence). This CDR3 spans 17 amino acids. CDR3 protein: CSATPRGSASHYNEQFF. The CDR3 nucleotides are TGCAGTGCTACTCCCCGAGGGTCGGCTAGCCACTACAATGAGCAGTTCTTC.

In this sample, this clonotype turned up a few times. This chain uses TRBV7-8 with TRBJ2-5, with TRBD2 matching over 7 bases. The CDR3 is 18 amino acids. The germline CDR1 and CDR2 sequences are SGHVS and FQNEAQ. J was trimmed by 5 bases and V by 5 bases; bases with no gene match: 20. CDR3 nucleotide sequence: TGTGCCAGCAGCCCAGATTCGATCGGGAGGACCCCCGGGGAGACCCAGTACTTC. It is translated as CASSPDSIGRTPGETQYF.

This clonotype was found a few times. Since a much larger clone is just one base distant, this may be a read error. The chain links TRBV12-3 or TRBV12-4 to TRBJ2-6; D remains ambiguous. V was shortened by 5 bases and J by 1 base, with 3 bases between the two germline ends. The CDR3 loop spans 13 amino acids. The CDR3, as DNA: TGTGCCAGCAGTATGTCTGGGGCCAACGTCCTGACTTTC. The encoded protein is CASSMSGANVLTF.

This clonotype was detected only a few times. This chain uses TRBV5-1 with TRBJ2-5; tentatively, D is TRBD1 or TRBD2 (5 bases each). TRBJ2-7 explains the end of the DNA better; the J call may be wrong. In germline, CDR1 is SGHRS, CDR2 YFSETQ. There are 15 residues in the CDR3. The CDR3 DNA reads as TGCGCCAGCAGCTTGCGGGACGGAGCCTTCTACGAGCAGTACTTC. Protein: CASSLRDGAFYEQYF.

The rearrangement uses TRBV29-1 and TRBJ1-1; TRBD1 matches 12 bases. This CDR3 comprises 15 residues. V shed 4 bases, J shed 6 bases, and the junction held 9 bases outside the gene matches. Germline CDR1 SQVTM, CDR2 ANQGSEA. The CDR3: CSVGGGQGARAEAFF. The CDR3 DNA sequence: TGCAGCGTTGGTGGGGGACAGGGGGCGCGGGCTGAAGCTTTCTTT.

The CDR3, as DNA: TGTGCCAGCAGTTCAGAGGGGATCTATGGCTACACCTTC. Protein product: CASSSEGIYGYTF. This chain uses TRBV5-6 with TRBJ1-2; D may be TRBD1 (5 bases). The V end lost 5 bases, the J end lost 4 bases, and 12 bases lay between the germline ends. The V gene's germline CDR1 is SGHDT and CDR2 YYEEEE. The CDR3 runs 13 residues.